Below are 3 T cell receptor beta chains sequenced from a single sample in a study of T cell repertoires in aging, cancer and after chemotherapy. A mixed TRB-A/B primer pool amplified rearranged TRB by multiplex touch-down PCR. Using its own MiXCR run on the multiplex PCR reads, TCRdb lists one record per CDR3 protein. Seen here are fewer than 13,000 distinct CDR3 sequences, roughly 32% observed once, and the top ten hold 3.2%. TCR beta rearrangements were amplified from peripheral blood genomic DNA. The material sequenced was blood. Receptors were obtained from a human donor in good health.

Relative to its sample, this clonotype is medium-sized. The J gene is TRBJ2-1, the V gene TRBV19; D is unclear. This CDR3 contains 13 residues. Trimming took off 1 base at V and 8 bases at J, with 9 bases between the two ends. From germline, CDR1 is LNHDA and CDR2 SQIVND (reference sequence). The CDR3 loop is CASSIGGMDEQFF. The CDR3 nucleotides read TGTGCCAGTAGTATAGGGGGTATGGATGAGCAGTTCTTC.

The chain employs TRBV6-1 and TRBJ2-3; 7 bases fit TRBD1. V lost 11 bases, J lost 0 bases, and 5 bases stayed unmatched. The length of the CDR3 is 13 residues. Germline lookup yields CDR1 MNHNS and CDR2 SASEGT. The CDR3 protein is CAGRTGSTDTQYF. The CDR3 DNA follows: TGTGCCGGAAGGACAGGAAGCACAGATACGCAGTATTTT.

CDR3 sequence: CASSPIWIYEQYF. The CDR3, as DNA: TGTGCCAGCAGTCCCATATGGATCTACGAGCAGTACTTC. The chain links TRBV6-5 to TRBJ2-7; no firm D call. CDR3 length: 13 residues. The ends were cut back, 5 bases at V and 3 bases at J, with 11 bases in the middle. Germline V lookup: CDR1 MNHEY, CDR2 SVGAGI.